The sequence of this T cell receptor (beta chain) was determined in a study of cytomegalovirus exposure and HLA in healthy donors. General study findings and limits: Some highly shared sequence variants likely arose as a pipeline artifact. Later analysis suggested links between common viral pathogens and several top significant clusters. Data from an earlier analysis indicated that most TCR beta V segments were productive either about 87% or about 30% of the time.

Healthy people donating bone marrow made up the donors. Amplification used 60 Vbeta primers and 13 Jbeta primers. This table comes from immunoSEQ multiplex PCR, and its TCRdb copy is limited to in-frame clones, with some not included. The table has more than 80,000 clones, over 60% seen once. Worth noting for this clone: Its antigen remains unidentified. Within the sample, other DNA sequences also encode this same CDR3.

Specimen: PBMCs. The clonotype was recovered from a human donor in good health.

CDR3 protein: CASRGHGNTDTQYF. CDR3 DNA sequence: TGTGCCAGCAGGGGGCATGGGAATACAGATACGCAGTATTTT. V usage is TRBV6-5 and J usage is TRBJ2-3, with a tentative D call TRBD1 (5 bases). This CDR3 contains 14 residues. The V end lost 6 bases, the J end lost 3 bases, and 13 bases lay between the germline ends. The germline V gene has CDR1 MNHEY and CDR2 SVGAGI.